Following are 20 T cell receptor beta chains from one sample sequenced in a study of T cell responses to AZD1222 COVID-19 vaccine. Profiled with immunoSEQ multiplex PCR; TCRdb holds only in-frame clones, not every one. This table holds 100,000 to 150,000 clones, 89% found once. The sample here was peripheral blood, taken on day 0 of AZD1222 vaccination. These TCRs come from an adult in good health.

This chain uses TRBV5-8 with TRBJ1-3; D call uncertain. The CDR3 consists of 17 residues. Deletions cut 2 bases from V and 0 bases from J, with 15 bases between. Germline assignment: CDR1 SGHTS and CDR2 YDEGEE. The CDR3 DNA sequence: TGTGCCAGCAGCTTACCGGGCCCCTTACGCTCTGGAAACACCATATATTTT. Protein product: CASSLPGPLRSGNTIYF. Full variable domain (rest looked up from reference TRBV5-8 and TRBJ1-3): EAGVTQSPTHLIKTRGQQATLRCSPISGHTSVYWYQQALGLGLQFLLWYDEGEERNRGNFPPRFSGRQFPNYSSELNVNALELEDSALYLCASSLPGPLRSGNTIYFGEGSWLTVV.

This chain links TRBV19 with TRBJ2-7; D is undetermined. Per germline, CDR1 LNHDA and CDR2 SQIVND (reference sequence). V lost 1 base, J lost 5 bases, and 15 bases lay in between. The CDR3 is 15 amino acids. The CDR3 here is CASSIGRTPANEQYF. CDR3 DNA sequence: TGTGCCAGTAGTATAGGGCGGACCCCGGCCAACGAGCAGTACTTC.

The chain uses TRBV5-1 and TRBJ1-2, with D tentatively TRBD1 (5 bases). There are 14 residues in the CDR3. Germline assignment: CDR1 SGHRS and CDR2 YFSETQ. Trimming removed 1 base from V and 6 bases from J, with 13 bases in between. CDR3 coding DNA: TGCGCCAGCAGCTTGCAGGGTCGGCACGATGGCTACACCTTC. It yields the protein CASSLQGRHDGYTF.

The V call is TRBV19, the J call TRBJ1-3; 7 bases match TRBD1. Germline assignment: CDR1 LNHDA and CDR2 SQIVND (reference sequence). V shed 5 bases and J 7 bases; nucleotides not matched to a gene: 8. The CDR3 is 14 amino acids. CDR3 residues: CASSLQGKGNTIYF. In DNA form, the CDR3 reads TGTGCCAGTAGTTTACAGGGGAAAGGGAACACCATATATTTT. Full variable domain (rest looked up from reference TRBV19 and TRBJ1-3): DGGITQSPKYLFRKEGQNVTLSCEQNLNHDAMYWYRQDPGQGLRLIYYSQIVNDFQKGDIAEGYSVSREKKESFPLTVTSAQKNPTAFYLCASSLQGKGNTIYFGEGSWLTVV.

This chain links TRBV11-2 with TRBJ1-1; possibly TRBD1 for D (5 bases). The germline V gene has CDR1 SGHAT and CDR2 FQNNGV. Trimming took 3 bases from V and 2 from J, leaving 7 bases between them. This CDR3 is 13 amino acids long. In DNA, the CDR3 is TGTGCCAGCAGCTTTGACAGTAACACTGAAGCTTTCTTT. It codes for CASSFDSNTEAFF.

This clone came up once. The chain employs TRBV13 and TRBJ2-1, with 7 nucleotides matching TRBD1. V dropped 1 base and J dropped 14; count of bases not matched to a gene: 5. The germline V gene encodes CDR1 PRHDT and CDR2 FYEKMQ (reference sequence). This CDR3 contains 12 residues. This CDR3 is CASSLVGQDEFF. The CDR3, as DNA: TGTGCCAGCAGCTTAGTAGGACAGGACGAGTTCTTC.

J is TRBJ1-2 and V is TRBV6-6; 7 bases are shared with TRBD1. This CDR3 contains 15 residues. V was clipped by 5 bases and J by 3 bases; unmatched bases: 9. Germline assignment: CDR1 MNHNY and CDR2 SVGAGI (reference sequence). CDR3 sequence: CASSGGDRVDYGYTF. CDR3 sequence (DNA): TGTGCCAGCAGTGGGGGCGACAGGGTTGACTATGGCTACACCTTC.

The chain couples TRBV7-3 to TRBJ1-1, with no clear D. Per germline, CDR1 SGHTA and CDR2 FQGTGA. V gave up 2 bases and J gave up 0 bases, with 10 bases separating them. The CDR3 runs to 15 residues. Here the CDR3 reads CASSLQGAMNTEAFF. The CDR3 DNA sequence: TGTGCCAGCAGCTTACAAGGTGCTATGAACACTGAAGCTTTCTTT.

This clone came up once. The gene calls are TRBV5-1 and TRBJ2-5; no firm D call. The CDR3 runs to 13 residues. V lost 5 bases and J lost 1, with 9 bases in between. Germline-derived CDR1 and CDR2 are SGHRS and YFSETQ. The CDR3 DNA sequence: TGCGCCAGCAGTTCACAGATCCAAGAGACCCAGTACTTC. It specifies CASSSQIQETQYF.

Only one count was recorded for this clone. The V and J genes are TRBV20-1 and TRBJ1-6; the D is unclear. Trimming pared 3 bases from V and 0 bases from J, leaving 15 bases between. The CDR3 is 17 amino acids. Germline V gene sequence: CDR1 DFQATT, CDR2 SNEGSKA (reference sequence). CDR3 loop: CSASLIEASSYNSPLHF. Written as DNA, the CDR3 is TGCAGTGCTAGTTTGATTGAGGCAAGCTCCTATAATTCACCCCTCCACTTT.

The genes are TRBV14 and TRBJ1-3; no reliable D call. Germline CDR1 is SGHDN and CDR2 is FVKESK. Trimming stripped 0 bases from V and 7 bases from J, with 13 bases between. The CDR3 has 15 residues. In DNA form, the CDR3 reads TGTGCCAGCAGCCAAGAGTACGGACTTGGGAACACCATATATTTT. Encoded protein: CASSQEYGLGNTIYF.

The gene calls are TRBV5-5 and TRBJ2-5, with a possible D match to TRBD2 (5 bases). Germline loops: CDR1 SGHKS, CDR2 YYEKEE (reference sequence). The CDR3 totals 16 residues. V lost 4 bases, J lost 5 bases, and 21 bases lay in between. The CDR3 protein is CASSANPGPRGETQYF. CDR3 bases: TGTGCCAGCAGCGCCAATCCCGGGCCCCGAGGGGAGACCCAGTACTTC.

V gene TRBV12-5 combines with J gene TRBJ1-1, with 8 bases that match TRBD1. V was clipped by 6 bases and J by 10 bases; unmatched bases: 7. Germline V gene lookup returns CDR1 LGHNT and CDR2 FRNRAP. The CDR3 covers 12 residues. The CDR3 DNA is TGTGCTAGTGGACCGGGCACAGGGGGAGCTTTCTTT. Amino acids: CASGPGTGGAFF.

The rearrangement uses TRBV6-6 and TRBJ1-6, with D perhaps matching TRBD1 (5 bases). Trimming stripped 6 bases from V and 7 bases from J, with 10 bases between. Germline CDR1 reads MNHNY; CDR2 reads SVGAGI (reference sequence). CDR3 length: 13 amino acids. The CDR3 region is CASSGTENSPLHF. The CDR3 coding sequence is TGTGCCAGCAGCGGGACCGAGAATTCACCCCTCCACTTT.

The J gene is TRBJ2-1, the V gene TRBV7-9; 7 nucleotides agree with TRBD2. This CDR3 has 17 residues. With V trimmed by 3 bases and J by 5 bases, 13 bases remained unmatched. CDR1 is SEHNR, CDR2 FQNEAQ, per germline (reference sequence). DNA for the CDR3: TGTGCCAGCAGCTTTTTTAGCAGCCTAGCGGATGACAATGAGCAGTTCTTC. Its protein product is CASSFFSSLADDNEQFF.

V and J are TRBV29-1 and TRBJ1-1; D is possibly TRBD1 (6 bases). The V end lost 5 bases, the J end lost 3 bases, and 16 bases lay between the germline ends. The CDR3 consists of 14 residues. Germline V gene sequence: CDR1 SQVTM, CDR2 ANQGSEA. The CDR3 DNA reads as TGCAGCGTTTCAGGGGCCGGGCTGTACACTGAAGCTTTCTTT. Protein product: CSVSGAGLYTEAFF.

The chain recombines TRBV12-3 or TRBV12-4 with TRBJ1-5; no clear D. The CDR3 sequence is 12 residues long. Trimming removed 7 bases at V and 5 bases at J, with 9 bases between. The CDR3 loop reads CASTKQDQPQHF. The CDR3 DNA follows: TGTGCCAGCACCAAACAAGATCAGCCCCAGCATTTT.

The chain combines TRBV18 with TRBJ1-3; D is unresolved. With 2 bases removed from V and 0 bases from J, the gap between germline ends came to 8 bases. The CDR3 sequence is 15 residues long. Germline-derived CDR1 and CDR2 are KGHSH and LQKENI. The CDR3: CASSPNGDSGNTIYF. CDR3 sequence (DNA): TGTGCCAGCTCACCAAACGGAGACTCTGGAAACACCATATATTTT.

This clone appeared once. The V gene is TRBV9, the J gene TRBJ2-3; D might be TRBD2 (5 bases). From germline, CDR1 is SGDLS and CDR2 YYNGEE. The CDR3 spans 13 residues. V lost 3 bases and J lost 7, with 12 bases in between. Here the CDR3 DNA reads TGTGCCAGCAGCGAACGACGCGGGCATACGCAGTATTTT. It codes for CASSERRGHTQYF.

The CDR3, as DNA: TGCGCCAGCCGGGACTCGGGGAATCAGCCCCAGCATTTT. This translates into CASRDSGNQPQHF. The V gene is TRBV10-2, the J gene TRBJ1-5, with D possibly matching TRBD1 (5 bases). The CDR3 extends over 13 amino acids. The V and J ends lost 8 bases and 4 bases respectively, with 12 bases between them. Germline V gene lookup returns CDR1 WSHSY and CDR2 SAAADI.